This is a list of T cell receptor beta chains from one sample in a study of early T cells in non-severe SARS-CoV-2 infection. TCRdb processed the 5' RACE reads anew with MiXCR; each CDR3 protein has one entry. Of about 80,000 distinct CDR3 sequences detected, 5% appear once; the ten largest clones hold around 6.6%. The material was whole blood, obtained at baseline. These receptors were taken from an adult who was a healthcare worker with PCR-confirmed SARS-CoV-2 infection or an uninfected control (not recorded which). The CDR3 runs from the conserved cysteine through the conserved F or W. A D gene is named only where the DNA matches it firmly. Clone size is shown for a subset of rows, as once, few, many or a class of expanded clone.

d_call v_call clone_size cdr3_aa
NA TRBV27 few CASSSSPGSEQYF
TRBD1 TRBV7-2 many CASSPQGTAENTIYF
TRBD1 TRBV30 few CAWSATGFGGYTF
NA TRBV4-1 NA CASRNEGNEQFF
NA TRBV7-9 many CASSLDTSRNEQYF
NA TRBV5-1 few CASSLLSGLSTDTQYF
TRBD2 TRBV5-4 NA CASSLLLANITDTQYF
NA TRBV12-3/TRBV12-4 many CASQTRGNSPLHF
NA TRBV20-1 many CSAHIGGNTEAFF
NA TRBV5-6 NA CASSFTDEQFF
TRBD1 TRBV5-6 NA CASSYPGQTVGTGELFF
NA TRBV7-9 NA CASSFDGNTIYF
NA TRBV9 few CASSGALNYGYTF
NA TRBV27 many CASSLLGGELFF
NA TRBV9 many CASSVGGLAYYEQYF
TRBD1 TRBV27 many CASSLRGGQGILRGNTIYF
NA TRBV11-2 many CASSLFSGAVNEKLFF
TRBD2 TRBV4-1 few CASSQGSISGAETQYF
NA TRBV6-6 many CASVPGSNQPQHF
NA TRBV29-1 many CSVGGWVNEQYF
TRBD2 TRBV30 many CAWSVDLAGTGELFF
NA TRBV11-2 many CASSPRLGQGEKLFF
NA TRBV6-1 many CASSEGPISGYGYTF
NA TRBV4-1 many CASSLSGRLELFF
TRBD2 TRBV20-1 many CSAREAGESYEQYF
TRBD2 TRBV4-1 few CASSQDPGGREQYF
TRBD1 TRBV30 many CAWGTEMNTEAFF
NA TRBV5-5 NA CASRPDYNEQFF
NA TRBV29-1 many CSVRTSSSYEQYF
NA TRBV6-2/TRBV6-3 NA CASSYGPSYEQYF
NA TRBV5-1 NA CASSFSSGVRTDTQYF
TRBD1 TRBV30 NA CACNPGQSLYEQYF
TRBD1 TRBV12-3/TRBV12-4 many CASLRTGRYNEQFF
TRBD1 TRBV30 NA CAWSPQGTYEKLFF
NA TRBV6-1 NA CATKEQYF
NA TRBV18 many CASSPSVSPERQAFF
TRBD2 TRBV2 NA CASGGTRTHNEQFF
TRBD2 TRBV27 many CASTPFPPSTSVGETQYF
NA TRBV11-2 many CASSLTGSYNEQFF
TRBD1 TRBV5-1 NA CASMGQGLLEAFF